Following are 21 T cell receptor beta chains from one sample sequenced in a study of PD-L1 blockade in urothelial cancer (dated by TCRdb to 2015 to 2018). The sample's time point label, in plain terms: peripheral blood 6 weeks after treatment start. Libraries came from the immunoSEQ multiplex PCR assay. Here the immuneACCESS table is served through TCRdb, limited to in-frame sequences with V and J called. Missing clones are a known gap in these copies; in checked studies unresolved V genes cover under half, and the rest lacks a known reason. This sample is represented by nearly 45,000 clones; roughly four fifths of them were singletons. Around 14% of the sample lies in the top ten. Sample: PBMCs, taken around atezolizumab (anti-PD-L1) treatment. Receptor source: a man between 60 and 70 years old with urothelial cancer.

The chain has TRBV19 and TRBJ2-7, with a possible D match to TRBD2 (5 bases). The CDR3 is 13 residues long. Germline V CDR1 and CDR2: LNHDA, SQIVND (reference sequence). With 5 bases removed from V and 7 bases from J, the gap between germline ends came to 15 bases. This CDR3 is CASSGGSLGEQYF. In DNA form, the CDR3 reads TGTGCCAGTAGTGGAGGCTCCCTTGGGGAGCAGTACTTC. The whole variable domain, filled in from reference TRBV19 and TRBJ2-7, reads DGGITQSPKYLFRKEGQNVTLSCEQNLNHDAMYWYRQDPGQGLRLIYYSQIVNDFQKGDIAEGYSVSREKKESFPLTVTSAQKNPTAFYLCASSGGSLGEQYFGPGTRLTVT.

The rearrangement joins TRBV28 to TRBJ1-2; perhaps TRBD1 as D (5 bases). This CDR3 contains 14 residues. The V gene's germline CDR1 is MDHEN and CDR2 SYDVKM. The ends were cut back, 4 bases at V and 5 bases at J, with 14 bases in the middle. Here the CDR3 reads CASSSDTYVYGYTF. In DNA form, the CDR3 reads TGTGCCAGCAGTTCGGACACCTACGTATATGGCTACACCTTC.

The chain recombines TRBV29-1 with TRBJ2-7; the match to TRBD1 covers 9 bases. Germline V CDR1 and CDR2: SQVTM, ANQGSEA. The V and J ends lost 3 bases and 3 bases, in that order; junction bases with no gene match: 6. The CDR3 extends over 14 amino acids. In nucleotides, the CDR3 is TGCAGCGTTGAGCTCCAGACAGGGGGCTACGAGCAGTACTTC. It translates to CSVELQTGGYEQYF.

The J gene is TRBJ2-1, the V gene TRBV19; TRBD2 agrees at 13 bases. The CDR3 sequence is 17 residues long. CDR1 and CDR2 (germline): LNHDA, SQIVND (reference sequence). V trimming: 6 bases; J trimming: 0 bases; junction bases outside the gene matches: 5. This CDR3 reads CASRTGTSGDSYNEQFF. CDR3 DNA sequence: TGTGCCAGTAGAACGGGGACTAGCGGGGACTCCTACAATGAGCAGTTCTTC. The full variable domain, rest sourced from reference TRBV19 and TRBJ2-1, is DGGITQSPKYLFRKEGQNVTLSCEQNLNHDAMYWYRQDPGQGLRLIYYSQIVNDFQKGDIAEGYSVSREKKESFPLTVTSAQKNPTAFYLCASRTGTSGDSYNEQFFGPGTRLTVL.

This clone is a singleton in its sample. V is TRBV7-6 and J is TRBJ2-1; 9 nucleotides line up with TRBD2. This CDR3 region has 18 residues. Trimming cost V 5 bases and J 3 bases; bases outside gene matches: 14. The V gene's germline CDR1 is SGHVS and CDR2 FNYEAQ. The CDR3 DNA follows: TGTGCCAGCAGCCCAAGAGGTGCAGCGGGGGGCATCTACAATGAGCAGTTCTTC. It encodes CASSPRGAAGGIYNEQFF.

The CDR3 DNA follows: TGCGCCAGCAGCCAAGAGGGACTATCGGCTGAGCAGTTCTTC. This encodes CASSQEGLSAEQFF. The chain links TRBV4-3 to TRBJ2-1, with TRBD2 matching over 7 bases. Per germline, CDR1 LGHNA and CDR2 YSLEER. With V trimmed by 0 bases and J by 9 bases, 5 bases remained unmatched. This CDR3 comprises 14 residues.

This chain connects TRBV14 to TRBJ2-7; D is unresolved. V lost 1 base, J lost 3 bases, and 7 bases lay in between. Germline assignment: CDR1 SGHDN and CDR2 FVKESK. This CDR3 contains 13 residues. In DNA, the CDR3 is TGTGCCAGCAGCCAAGGTCCACTCTACGAGCAGTACTTC. It codes for CASSQGPLYEQYF.

The chain uses TRBV5-4 and TRBJ1-2, with D hard to call. Germline CDR1 SGHNT, CDR2 YYREEE (reference sequence). Deletions cut 4 bases from V and 4 bases from J, with 17 bases between. The CDR3 length is 15 residues. For the CDR3, the DNA is TGTGCCAGCAGCGGGCCGAGGACGGGAGTCTATGGCTACACCTTC. This encodes CASSGPRTGVYGYTF.

The chain links TRBV10-3 to TRBJ1-1; no firm D call. The CDR3 extends over 11 amino acids. Deletions cut 8 bases from V and 7 bases from J, with 11 bases between. Germline V lookup: CDR1 ENHRY, CDR2 SYGVKD. This CDR3 is CAIRGQFEAFF. In DNA form, the CDR3 reads TGTGCCATCCGAGGGCAGTTTGAAGCTTTCTTT.

The genes are TRBV5-4 and TRBJ2-7, with a weak D call TRBD2 (6 bases). The CDR3 totals 13 residues. V dropped 0 bases and J dropped 2 bases, with 6 bases sitting between them. Per germline, CDR1 SGHNT and CDR2 YYREEE (reference sequence). The CDR3 sequence: CASSLERAYEQYF. CDR3 sequence (DNA): TGTGCCAGCAGCTTGGAGCGGGCCTACGAGCAGTACTTC.

This clone has just one count. The chain carries TRBV7-2 and TRBJ2-7; maybe TRBD1 (6 bases). Deletions cut 3 bases from V and 4 bases from J, with 13 bases between. There are 14 residues in the CDR3. Germline CDR1 SGHTA, CDR2 FQGNSA. The CDR3 spells CASSFGGQGYEQYF. In DNA form, the CDR3 reads TGTGCCAGCAGCTTTGGCGGGCAGGGGTACGAGCAGTACTTC.

The J gene is TRBJ2-7, the V gene TRBV7-2; 9 bases are a match to TRBD1. V was clipped by 4 bases and J by 3 bases; unmatched bases: 13. The CDR3 extends over 17 amino acids. Germline CDR1 reads SGHTA; CDR2 reads FQGNSA. The CDR3 reads CASSSPPGQGSIYEQYF. CDR3 bases: TGTGCCAGCAGCTCCCCACCGGGACAGGGCTCTATCTACGAGCAGTACTTC.

This chain connects TRBV5-1 to TRBJ2-3, with 7 bases identical to TRBD2. The V gene's germline CDR1 is SGHRS and CDR2 YFSETQ. This CDR3 has 16 amino acids. The J segment lost 1 base and the V segment lost 1 base, leaving 6 bases of the junction unmatched. The CDR3 nucleotides are TGCGCCAGCAGCTTGAGCGGGAACCACGGCACAGATACGCAGTATTTT. This sequence encodes CASSLSGNHGTDTQYF.

The chain uses TRBV11-2 and TRBJ2-3, with D perhaps matching TRBD2 (7 bases). This CDR3 has 18 residues. Trimming cost V 0 bases and J 0 bases, with 16 bases left between them. Germline CDR1 is SGHAT and CDR2 is FQNNGV. Written as DNA, the CDR3 is TGTGCCAGCAGCTTAGAGTGGGGAGGGGGAGTAAGCACAGATACGCAGTATTTT. This encodes CASSLEWGGGVSTDTQYF. Based on the CDR3 plus reference TRBV11-2 and TRBJ2-3, the full variable domain is EAGVAQSPRYKIIEKRQSVAFWCNPISGHATLYWYQQILGQGPKLLIQFQNNGVVDDSQLPKDRFSAERLKGVDSTLKIQPAKLEDSAVYLCASSLEWGGGVSTDTQYFGPGTRLTVL.

The rearrangement uses TRBV5-1 and TRBJ2-1; 9 positions match TRBD2. CDR1 is SGHRS, CDR2 YFSETQ, per germline. Trimming took 0 bases from V and 9 from J; bases not matched to a gene: 10. The CDR3 is 16 amino acids. The DNA of the CDR3 is TGCGCCAGCAGCTTGGCCGATCCAGCGGGGGGTCGTGAGCAGTTCTTC. Encoded protein: CASSLADPAGGREQFF. The full variable domain, in which reference TRBV5-1 and TRBJ2-1 provide the parts outside the CDR3, is KAGVTQTPRYLIKTRGQQVTLSCSPISGHRSVSWYQQTPGQGLQFLFEYFSETQRNKGNFPGRFSGRQFSNSRSEMNVSTLELGDSALYLCASSLADPAGGREQFFGPGTRLTVL.

V usage is TRBV5-1 and J usage is TRBJ2-7; 8 positions agree with TRBD1. V shed 3 bases, J shed 6 bases, and the junction held 11 bases outside the gene matches. This CDR3 comprises 15 residues. Looked up from germline, CDR1 is SGHRS and CDR2 is YFSETQ. In DNA form, the CDR3 reads TGCGCCAGCAGCTCTACTCAGGGGGCGCAGGGCGAGCAGTACTTC. Its translation: CASSSTQGAQGEQYF.

The chain carries TRBV4-1 and TRBJ2-3, with D maybe TRBD2 (5 bases). V was trimmed by 4 bases and J by 3 bases, leaving 11 bases between them. The V gene's germline CDR1 is MGHRA and CDR2 YSYEKL. CDR3 size: 14 residues. The CDR3 bases are TGCGCCAGCAGCCCCTGGACTGGAACAGATACGCAGTATTTT. Its translation: CASSPWTGTDTQYF.

The rearrangement joins TRBV5-4 to TRBJ2-6; D is ambiguous. The V end was cut by 4 bases, the J end by 0 bases, with 8 bases between. Germline loops: CDR1 SGHNT, CDR2 YYREEE (reference sequence). The CDR3 length is 15 residues. The CDR3 loop reads CASSPTSSGANVLTF. CDR3 coding DNA: TGTGCCAGCAGCCCCACAAGCTCTGGGGCCAACGTCCTGACTTTC.

The J gene is TRBJ2-3, the V gene TRBV7-9; TRBD2 matches at 8 bases. V shed 5 bases, J shed 6 bases, and the junction held 10 bases outside the gene matches. Germline V gives CDR1 SEHNR, CDR2 FQNEAQ (reference sequence). This CDR3 spans 15 amino acids. CDR3 in DNA: TGTGCCAGCAGCGGGGTGGGGACTAGTGGTGATACGCAGTATTTT. It encodes CASSGVGTSGDTQYF.

The V call is TRBV27, the J call TRBJ2-1; 8 bases are a match to TRBD1. V trimming: 7 bases; J trimming: 7 bases; junction bases outside the gene matches: 9. The CDR3 consists of 14 residues. Per germline, CDR1 MNHEY and CDR2 SMNVEV (reference sequence). The CDR3 sequence: CASTGQGAYNEQFF. Written as DNA, the CDR3 is TGTGCCAGCACGGGGCAGGGGGCGTATAATGAGCAGTTCTTC.

The chain has TRBV7-2 and TRBJ2-2; D is perhaps TRBD1 (6 bases). Trimming pared 2 bases from V and 7 bases from J, leaving 17 bases between. Germline values: CDR1 SGHTA, CDR2 FQGNSA. The CDR3 runs to 16 residues. In DNA form, the CDR3 reads TGTGCCAGCAGCTTATCTCTGGGGCCCAGGGGCGGGGAGCTGTTTTTT. Its translation is CASSLSLGPRGGELFF.